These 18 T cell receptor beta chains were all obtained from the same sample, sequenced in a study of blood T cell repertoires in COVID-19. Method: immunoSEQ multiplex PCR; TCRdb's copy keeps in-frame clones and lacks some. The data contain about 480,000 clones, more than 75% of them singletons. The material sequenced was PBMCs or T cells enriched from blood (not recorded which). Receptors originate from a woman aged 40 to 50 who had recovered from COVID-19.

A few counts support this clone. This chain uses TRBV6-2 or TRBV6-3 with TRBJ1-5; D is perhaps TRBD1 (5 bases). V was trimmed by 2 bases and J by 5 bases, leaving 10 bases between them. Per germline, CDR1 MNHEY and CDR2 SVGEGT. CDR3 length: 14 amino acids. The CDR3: CASSYVGGYQPQHF. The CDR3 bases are TGTGCCAGCAGTTACGTCGGGGGGTATCAGCCCCAGCATTTT.

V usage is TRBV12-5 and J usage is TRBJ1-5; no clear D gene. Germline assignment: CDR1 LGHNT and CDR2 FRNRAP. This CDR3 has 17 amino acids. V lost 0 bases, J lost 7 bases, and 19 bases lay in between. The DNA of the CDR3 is TGTGCTAGTGGTTTGGTAATAATGGAGAGGAGAGGCCAGCCCCAGCATTTT. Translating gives CASGLVIMERRGQPQHF. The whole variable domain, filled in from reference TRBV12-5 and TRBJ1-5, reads DARVTQTPRHKVTEMGQEVTMRCQPILGHNTVFWYRQTMMQGLELLAYFRNRAPLDDSGMPKDRFSAEMPDATLATLKIQPSEPRDSAVYFCASGLVIMERRGQPQHFGDGTRLSIL.

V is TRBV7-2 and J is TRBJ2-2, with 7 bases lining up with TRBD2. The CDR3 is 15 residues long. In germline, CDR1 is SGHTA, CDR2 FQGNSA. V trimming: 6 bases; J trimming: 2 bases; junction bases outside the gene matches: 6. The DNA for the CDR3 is TGTGCCAGCAGTTTCCTAGCGGTCAACACCGGGGAGCTGTTTTTT. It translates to CASSFLAVNTGELFF.

Written as DNA, the CDR3 is TGTGCCAGCAGTTTATACAGGTTGAGGACGGCTGAGCAGTTCTTC. Translation gives CASSLYRLRTAEQFF. The chain has TRBV27 and TRBJ2-1, with D perhaps matching TRBD1 (5 bases). Trimming removed 1 base from V and 9 bases from J, with 16 bases in between. The CDR3 has 15 residues. Germline CDR1 is MNHEY and CDR2 is SMNVEV (reference sequence).

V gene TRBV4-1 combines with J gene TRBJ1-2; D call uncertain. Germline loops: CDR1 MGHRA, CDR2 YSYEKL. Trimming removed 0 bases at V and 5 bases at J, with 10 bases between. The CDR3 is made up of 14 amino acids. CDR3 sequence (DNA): TGCGCCAGCAGCCAAGATCAATTGAGTTATGGCTACACCTTC. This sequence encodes CASSQDQLSYGYTF.

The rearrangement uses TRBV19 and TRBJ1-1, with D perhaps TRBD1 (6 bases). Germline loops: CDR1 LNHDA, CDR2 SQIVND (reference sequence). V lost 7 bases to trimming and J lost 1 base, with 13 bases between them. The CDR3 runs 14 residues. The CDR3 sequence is CASTLGGQNTEAFF. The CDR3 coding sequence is TGTGCCAGTACTTTGGGGGGGCAGAACACTGAAGCTTTCTTT.

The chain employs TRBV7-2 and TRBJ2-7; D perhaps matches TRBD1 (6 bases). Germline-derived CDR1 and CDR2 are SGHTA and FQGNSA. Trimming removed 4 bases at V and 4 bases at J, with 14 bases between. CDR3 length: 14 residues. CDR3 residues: CASSSGTQLYEQYF. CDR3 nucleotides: TGTGCCAGCAGCTCCGGGACACAGCTATACGAGCAGTACTTC.

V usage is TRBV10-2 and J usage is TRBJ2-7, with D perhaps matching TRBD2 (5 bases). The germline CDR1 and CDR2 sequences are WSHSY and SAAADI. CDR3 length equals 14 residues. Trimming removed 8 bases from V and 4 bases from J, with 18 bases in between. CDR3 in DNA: TGCGCCAGCCAGCGGACCCACTCGGGATACGAGCAGTACTTC. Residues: CASQRTHSGYEQYF.

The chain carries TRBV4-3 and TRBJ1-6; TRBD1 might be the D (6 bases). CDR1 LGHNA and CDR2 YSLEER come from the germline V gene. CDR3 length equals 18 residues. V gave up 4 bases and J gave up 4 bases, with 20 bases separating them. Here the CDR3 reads CASSLPGLDSAYNSPLHF. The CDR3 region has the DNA TGCGCCAGCAGCCTGCCCGGCCTGGACAGTGCTTATAATTCACCCCTCCACTTT.

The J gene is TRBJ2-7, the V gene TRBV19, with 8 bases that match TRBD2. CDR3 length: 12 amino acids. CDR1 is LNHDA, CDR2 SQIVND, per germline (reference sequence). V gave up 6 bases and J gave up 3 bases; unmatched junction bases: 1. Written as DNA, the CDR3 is TGTGCCAGTAGCAGCGGGGGCTACGAGCAGTACTTC. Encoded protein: CASSSGGYEQYF.

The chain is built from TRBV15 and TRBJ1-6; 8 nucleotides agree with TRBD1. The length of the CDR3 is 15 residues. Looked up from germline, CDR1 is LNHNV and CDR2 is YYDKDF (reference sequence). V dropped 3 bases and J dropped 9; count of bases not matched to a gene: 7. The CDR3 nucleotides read TGTGCCACCAGCAGTCGAAGGACAGGGCTTTCACCCCTCCACTTT. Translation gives CATSSRRTGLSPLHF.

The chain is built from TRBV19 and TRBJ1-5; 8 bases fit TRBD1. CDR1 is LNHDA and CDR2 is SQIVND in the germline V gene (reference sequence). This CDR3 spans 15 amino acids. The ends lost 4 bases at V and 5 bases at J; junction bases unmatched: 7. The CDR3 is CASSTTGVLDQPQHF. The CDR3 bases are TGTGCCAGTAGTACGACAGGGGTATTAGATCAGCCCCAGCATTTT.

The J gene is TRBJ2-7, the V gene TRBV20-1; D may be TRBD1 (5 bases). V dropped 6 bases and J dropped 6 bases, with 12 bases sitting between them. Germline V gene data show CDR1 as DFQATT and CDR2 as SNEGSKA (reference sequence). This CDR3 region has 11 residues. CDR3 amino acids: CSAGVALEQYF. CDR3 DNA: TGCAGTGCAGGGGTGGCCCTCGAGCAGTACTTC.

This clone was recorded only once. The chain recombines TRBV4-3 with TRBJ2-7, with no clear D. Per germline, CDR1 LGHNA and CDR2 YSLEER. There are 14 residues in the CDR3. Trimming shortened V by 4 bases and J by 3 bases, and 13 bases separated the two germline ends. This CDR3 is CASSPTGVGYEQYF. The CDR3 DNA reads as TGCGCCAGCAGCCCTACCGGTGTCGGCTACGAGCAGTACTTC.

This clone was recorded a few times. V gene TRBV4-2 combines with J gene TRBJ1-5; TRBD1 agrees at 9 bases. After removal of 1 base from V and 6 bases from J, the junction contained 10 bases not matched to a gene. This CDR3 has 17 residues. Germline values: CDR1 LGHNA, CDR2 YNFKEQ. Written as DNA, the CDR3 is TGTGCCAGCAGCCAAGCCCCCCGGGGACAGGGCAGTCAGCCCCAGCATTTT. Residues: CASSQAPRGQGSQPQHF.

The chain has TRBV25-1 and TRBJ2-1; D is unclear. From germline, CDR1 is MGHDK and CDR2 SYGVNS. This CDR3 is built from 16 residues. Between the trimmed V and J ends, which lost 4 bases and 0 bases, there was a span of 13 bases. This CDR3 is CASSGPPGGSYNEQFF. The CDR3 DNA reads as TGTGCCAGCAGTGGACCCCCCGGCGGCTCCTACAATGAGCAGTTCTTC.

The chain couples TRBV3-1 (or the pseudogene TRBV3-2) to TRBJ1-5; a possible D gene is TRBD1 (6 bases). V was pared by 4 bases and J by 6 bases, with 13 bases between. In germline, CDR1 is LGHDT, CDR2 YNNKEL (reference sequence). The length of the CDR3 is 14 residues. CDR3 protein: CASSPNQGIQPQHF. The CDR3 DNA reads TGTGCCAGCAGCCCGAACCAGGGGATTCAGCCCCAGCATTTT.

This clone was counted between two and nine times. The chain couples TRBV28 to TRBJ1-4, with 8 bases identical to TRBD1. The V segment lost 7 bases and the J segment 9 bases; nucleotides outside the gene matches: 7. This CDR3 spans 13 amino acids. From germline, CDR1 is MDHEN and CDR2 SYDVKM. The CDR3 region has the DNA TGTGCCAGCACTTACAGGGGGGAAAAAAAACTGTTTTTT. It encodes CASTYRGEKKLFF.